This T cell receptor beta chain came from a study of blood T cell repertoires in COVID-19. For the study at large: PBMCs, B-cell-depleted T cells, or T cells provided the cDNA or gDNA that made up the material.

Germline V gene sequence: CDR1 LNHDA, CDR2 SQIVND (reference sequence). V lost 7 bases, J lost 1 base, and 10 bases lay in between. The CDR3 totals 13 residues. Here immunoSEQ multiplex PCR was the method, and the copy in TCRdb shows in-frame clones only, minus some. The sample includes 100,000 to 150,000 clones, 78% seen only once; the top ten take 2% to 2.5%. The origin of this receptor is a man aged 65 to 79 with acute or convalescent COVID-19. The sequencing input was peripheral blood. This chain links TRBV19 with TRBJ1-1; D not certain. For the CDR3, the DNA is TGTGCCAGTACAACCGAGGCGAACACTGAAGCTTTCTTT. It encodes CASTTEANTEAFF.